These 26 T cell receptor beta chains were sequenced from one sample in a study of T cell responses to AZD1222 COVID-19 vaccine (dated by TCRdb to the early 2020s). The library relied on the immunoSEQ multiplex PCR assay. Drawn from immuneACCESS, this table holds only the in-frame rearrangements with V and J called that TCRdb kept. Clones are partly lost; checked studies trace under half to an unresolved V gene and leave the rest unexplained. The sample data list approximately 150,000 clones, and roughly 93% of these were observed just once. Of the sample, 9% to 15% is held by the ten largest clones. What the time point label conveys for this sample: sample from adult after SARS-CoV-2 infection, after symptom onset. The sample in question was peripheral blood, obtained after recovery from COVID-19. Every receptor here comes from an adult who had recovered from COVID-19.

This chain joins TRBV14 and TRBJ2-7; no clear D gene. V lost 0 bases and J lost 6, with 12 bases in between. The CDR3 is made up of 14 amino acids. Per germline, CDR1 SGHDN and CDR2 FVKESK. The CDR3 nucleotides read TGTGCCAGCAGCCAAGATTACGCTGAGTCCGAGCAGTACTTC. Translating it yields CASSQDYAESEQYF. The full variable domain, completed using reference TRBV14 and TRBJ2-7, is EAGVTQFPSHSVIEKGQTVTLRCDPISGHDNLYWYRRVMGKEIKFLLHFVKESKQDESGMPNNRFLAERTGGTYSTLKVQPAELEDSGVYFCASSQDYAESEQYFGPGTRLTVT.

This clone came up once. CDR3 loop: CASSAGLAGFGNEQFF. CDR3 coding DNA: TGTGCCAGCAGCGCGGGACTAGCGGGATTCGGCAATGAGCAGTTCTTC. The V gene is TRBV11-2, the J gene TRBJ2-1, with 13 bases fitting TRBD2. Per the germline V gene, CDR1 is SGHAT and CDR2 is FQNNGV. The CDR3 extends over 16 amino acids. The J segment lost 6 bases and the V segment lost 5 bases, leaving 7 bases of the junction unmatched.

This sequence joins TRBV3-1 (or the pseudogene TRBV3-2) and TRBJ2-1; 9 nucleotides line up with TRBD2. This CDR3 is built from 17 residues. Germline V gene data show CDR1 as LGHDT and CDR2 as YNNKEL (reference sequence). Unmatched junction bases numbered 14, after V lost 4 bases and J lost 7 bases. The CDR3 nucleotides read TGTGCCAGCAGCCCCCCATCAGGTAGCGGGAGAACGAATGAGCAGTTCTTC. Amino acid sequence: CASSPPSGSGRTNEQFF.

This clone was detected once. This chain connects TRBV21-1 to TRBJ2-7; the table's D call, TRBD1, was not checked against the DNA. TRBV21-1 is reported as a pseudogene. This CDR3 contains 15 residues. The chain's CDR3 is CASLPPDSYGYEQYF. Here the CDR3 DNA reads TGTGCCAGCTTACCCCCCGACAGCTATGGCTACGAGCAGTACTTC.

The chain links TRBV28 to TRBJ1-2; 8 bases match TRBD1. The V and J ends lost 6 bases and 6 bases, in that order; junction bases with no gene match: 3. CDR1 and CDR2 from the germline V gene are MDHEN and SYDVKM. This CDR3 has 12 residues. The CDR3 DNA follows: TGTGCCAGCAGGAAGACAGGGGATGGCTACACCTTC. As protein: CASRKTGDGYTF.

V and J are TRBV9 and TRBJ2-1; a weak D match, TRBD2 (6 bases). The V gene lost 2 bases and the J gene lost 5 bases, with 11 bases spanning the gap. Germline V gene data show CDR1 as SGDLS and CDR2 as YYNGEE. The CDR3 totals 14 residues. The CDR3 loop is CASSVSGSNNEQFF. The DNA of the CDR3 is TGTGCCAGCAGCGTCTCCGGGAGCAACAATGAGCAGTTCTTC. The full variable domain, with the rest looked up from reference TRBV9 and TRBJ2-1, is DSGVTQTPKHLITATGQRVTLRCSPRSGDLSVYWYQQSLDQGLQFLIQYYNGEERAKGNILERFSAQQFPDLHSELNLSSLELGDSALYFCASSVSGSNNEQFFGPGTRLTVL.

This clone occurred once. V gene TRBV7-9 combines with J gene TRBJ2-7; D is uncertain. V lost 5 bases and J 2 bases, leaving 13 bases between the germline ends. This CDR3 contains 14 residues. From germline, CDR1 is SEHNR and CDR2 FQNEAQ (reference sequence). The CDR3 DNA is TGTGCCAGCAGCAATTGGACGGACCCCTACGAGCAGTACTTC. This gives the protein CASSNWTDPYEQYF. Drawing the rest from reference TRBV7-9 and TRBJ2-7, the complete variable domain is DTGVSQNPRHKITKRGQNVTFRCDPISEHNRLYWYRQTLGQGPEFLTYFQNEAQLEKSRLLSDRFSAERPKGSFSTLEIQRTEQGDSAMYLCASSNWTDPYEQYFGPGTRLTVT.

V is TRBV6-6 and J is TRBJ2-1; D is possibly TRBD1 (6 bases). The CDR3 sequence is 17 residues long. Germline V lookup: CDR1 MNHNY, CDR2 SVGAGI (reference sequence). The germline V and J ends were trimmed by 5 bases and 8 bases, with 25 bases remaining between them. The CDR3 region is CASSQKYRAFRSDEQFF. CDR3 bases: TGTGCCAGCAGTCAGAAGTACAGGGCGTTTAGGTCAGATGAGCAGTTCTTC.

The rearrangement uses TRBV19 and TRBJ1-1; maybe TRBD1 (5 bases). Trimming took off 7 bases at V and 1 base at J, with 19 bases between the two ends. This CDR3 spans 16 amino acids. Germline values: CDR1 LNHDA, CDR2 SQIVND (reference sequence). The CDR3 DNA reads TGTGCCAGTATAAGAGGAGAAGGGGCGAGGAACACTGAAGCTTTCTTT. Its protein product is CASIRGEGARNTEAFF.

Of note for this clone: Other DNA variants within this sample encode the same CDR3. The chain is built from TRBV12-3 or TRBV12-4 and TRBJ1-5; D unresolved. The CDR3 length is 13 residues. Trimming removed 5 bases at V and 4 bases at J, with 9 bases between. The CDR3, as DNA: TGTGCCAGCAGTCCCCGTGCGAATCAGCCCCAGCATTTT. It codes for CASSPRANQPQHF.

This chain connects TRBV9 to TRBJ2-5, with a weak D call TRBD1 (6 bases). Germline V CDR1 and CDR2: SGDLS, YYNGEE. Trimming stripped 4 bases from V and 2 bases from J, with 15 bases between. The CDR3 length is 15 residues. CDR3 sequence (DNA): TGTGCCAGCAGCATTAATGGACAGAAACAAGAGACCCAGTACTTC. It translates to CASSINGQKQETQYF.

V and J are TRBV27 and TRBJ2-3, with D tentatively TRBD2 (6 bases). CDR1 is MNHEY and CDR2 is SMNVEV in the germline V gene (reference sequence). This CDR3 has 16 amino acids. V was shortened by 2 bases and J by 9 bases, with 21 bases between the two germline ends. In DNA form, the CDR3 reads TGTGCCAGCAGTTTAGTGGGGGGAGAAGAGAGGGAGACGCAGTATTTT. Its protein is CASSLVGGEERETQYF.

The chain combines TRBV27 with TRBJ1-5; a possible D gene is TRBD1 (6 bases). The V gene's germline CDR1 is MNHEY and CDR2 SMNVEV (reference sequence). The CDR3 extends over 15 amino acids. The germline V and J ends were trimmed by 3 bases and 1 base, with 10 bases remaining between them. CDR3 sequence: CASSFGRGSNQPQHF. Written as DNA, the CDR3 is TGTGCCAGCAGTTTTGGCAGGGGCAGCAATCAGCCCCAGCATTTT.

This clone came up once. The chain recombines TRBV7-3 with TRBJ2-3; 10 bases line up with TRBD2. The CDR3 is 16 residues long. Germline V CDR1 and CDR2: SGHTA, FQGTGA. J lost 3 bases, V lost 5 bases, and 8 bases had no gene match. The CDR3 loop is CASSPRKAGGTDTQYF. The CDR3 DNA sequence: TGTGCCAGCAGCCCCCGGAAAGCGGGAGGGACAGATACGCAGTATTTT.

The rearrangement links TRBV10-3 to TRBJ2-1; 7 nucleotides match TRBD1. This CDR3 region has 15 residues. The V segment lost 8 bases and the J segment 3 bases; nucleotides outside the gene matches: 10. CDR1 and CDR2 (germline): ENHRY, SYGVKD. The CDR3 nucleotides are TGTGCCATCCGAGGAGGCAGGACAGGCTACAATGAGCAGTTCTTC. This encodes CAIRGGRTGYNEQFF.

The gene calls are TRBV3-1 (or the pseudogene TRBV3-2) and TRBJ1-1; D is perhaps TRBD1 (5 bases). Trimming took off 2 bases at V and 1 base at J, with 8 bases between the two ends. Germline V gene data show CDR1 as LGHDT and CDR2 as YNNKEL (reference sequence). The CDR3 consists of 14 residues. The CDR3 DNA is TGTGCCAGCAGCCAAATCAGGGCGAACACTGAAGCTTTCTTT. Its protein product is CASSQIRANTEAFF.

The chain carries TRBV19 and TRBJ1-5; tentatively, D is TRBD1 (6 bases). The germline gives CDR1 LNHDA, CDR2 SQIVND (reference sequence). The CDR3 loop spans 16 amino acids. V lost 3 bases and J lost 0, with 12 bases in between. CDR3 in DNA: TGTGCCAGTAGTATCGGGGGGCCCTATAGCAATCAGCCCCAGCATTTT. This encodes CASSIGGPYSNQPQHF. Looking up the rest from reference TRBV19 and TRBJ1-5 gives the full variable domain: DGGITQSPKYLFRKEGQNVTLSCEQNLNHDAMYWYRQDPGQGLRLIYYSQIVNDFQKGDIAEGYSVSREKKESFPLTVTSAQKNPTAFYLCASSIGGPYSNQPQHFGDGTRLSIL.

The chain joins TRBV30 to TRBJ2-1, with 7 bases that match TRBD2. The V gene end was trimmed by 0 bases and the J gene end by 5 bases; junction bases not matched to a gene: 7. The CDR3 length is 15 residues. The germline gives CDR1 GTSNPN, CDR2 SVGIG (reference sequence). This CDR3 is CAWSVEGLADNEQFF. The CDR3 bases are TGTGCCTGGAGTGTCGAGGGTCTAGCGGACAATGAGCAGTTCTTC.

CDR3 loop: CASSPSVNQPQHF. CDR3 in DNA: TGCGCCAGCAGCCCTTCAGTAAATCAGCCCCAGCATTTT. The chain has TRBV4-1 and TRBJ1-5; D remains ambiguous. The V and J ends lost 4 bases and 4 bases respectively, with 8 bases between them. CDR1 is MGHRA and CDR2 is YSYEKL in the germline V gene. This CDR3 contains 13 residues.

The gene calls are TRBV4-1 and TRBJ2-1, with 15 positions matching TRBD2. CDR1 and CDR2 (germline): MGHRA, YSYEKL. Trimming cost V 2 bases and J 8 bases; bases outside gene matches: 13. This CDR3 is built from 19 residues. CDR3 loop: CASSQFGGTSGRSLDEQFF. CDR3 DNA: TGCGCCAGCAGCCAATTCGGGGGGACTAGCGGGAGGAGTTTAGATGAGCAGTTCTTC.

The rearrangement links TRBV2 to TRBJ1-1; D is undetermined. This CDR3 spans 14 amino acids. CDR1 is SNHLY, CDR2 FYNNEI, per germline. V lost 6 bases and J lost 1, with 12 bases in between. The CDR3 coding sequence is TGTGCCAGCAGGCCCTTACAAGCGAACACTGAAGCTTTCTTT. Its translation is CASRPLQANTEAFF.

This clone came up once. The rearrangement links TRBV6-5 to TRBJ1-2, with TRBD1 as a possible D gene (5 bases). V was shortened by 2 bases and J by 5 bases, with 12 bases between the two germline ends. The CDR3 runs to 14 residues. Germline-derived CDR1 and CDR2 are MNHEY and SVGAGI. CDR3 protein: CASSYRDPRYGYTF. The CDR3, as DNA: TGTGCCAGCAGTTACCGGGACCCCCGATATGGCTACACCTTC.

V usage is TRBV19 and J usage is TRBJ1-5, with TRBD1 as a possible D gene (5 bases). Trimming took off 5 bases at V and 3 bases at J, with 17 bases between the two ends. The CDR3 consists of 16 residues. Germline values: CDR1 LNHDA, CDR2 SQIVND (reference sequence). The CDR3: CASSAVLTRANQPQHF. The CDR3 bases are TGTGCCAGTAGTGCGGTATTGACCAGGGCCAATCAGCCCCAGCATTTT.

The CDR3 spells CASSSLGHENEKLFF. CDR3 nucleotide sequence: TGTGCCAGCAGCTCCCTGGGACACGAGAATGAAAAACTGTTTTTT. The chain uses TRBV7-9 and TRBJ1-4; maybe TRBD1 (6 bases). The CDR3 runs to 15 residues. Trimming cost V 4 bases and J 5 bases, with 14 bases left between them. Germline assignment: CDR1 SEHNR and CDR2 FQNEAQ (reference sequence). Combining the CDR3 with reference TRBV7-9 and TRBJ1-4 gives the whole variable domain DTGVSQNPRHKITKRGQNVTFRCDPISEHNRLYWYRQTLGQGPEFLTYFQNEAQLEKSRLLSDRFSAERPKGSFSTLEIQRTEQGDSAMYLCASSSLGHENEKLFFGSGTQLSVL.

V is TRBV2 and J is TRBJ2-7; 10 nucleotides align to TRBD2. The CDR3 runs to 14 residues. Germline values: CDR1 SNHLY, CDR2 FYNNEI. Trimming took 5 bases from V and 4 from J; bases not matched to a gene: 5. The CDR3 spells CASSIEREGYEQYF. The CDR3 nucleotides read TGTGCCAGCAGTATCGAGCGGGAGGGTTACGAGCAGTACTTC.

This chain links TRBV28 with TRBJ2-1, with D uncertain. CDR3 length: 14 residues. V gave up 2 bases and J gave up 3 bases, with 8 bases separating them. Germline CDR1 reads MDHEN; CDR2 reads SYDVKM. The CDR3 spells CASSLMADYNEQFF. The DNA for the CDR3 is TGTGCCAGCAGTTTAATGGCCGACTACAATGAGCAGTTCTTC.